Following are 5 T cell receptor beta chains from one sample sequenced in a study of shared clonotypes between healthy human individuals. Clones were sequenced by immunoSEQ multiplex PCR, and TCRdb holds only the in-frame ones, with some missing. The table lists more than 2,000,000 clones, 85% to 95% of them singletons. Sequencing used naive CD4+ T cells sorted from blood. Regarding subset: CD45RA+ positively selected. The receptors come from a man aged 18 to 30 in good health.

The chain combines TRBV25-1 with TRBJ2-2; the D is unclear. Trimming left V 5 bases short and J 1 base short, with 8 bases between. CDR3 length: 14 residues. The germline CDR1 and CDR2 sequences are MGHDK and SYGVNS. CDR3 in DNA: TGTGCCAGCAGTATAGGCCAGAACACCGGGGAGCTGTTTTTT. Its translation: CASSIGQNTGELFF.

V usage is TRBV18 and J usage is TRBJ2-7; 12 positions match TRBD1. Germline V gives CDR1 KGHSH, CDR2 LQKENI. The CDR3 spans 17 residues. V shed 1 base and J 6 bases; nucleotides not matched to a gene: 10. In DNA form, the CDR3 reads TGTGCCAGCTCACCACTACCCCCCGGGACAGGGGGCGTCGAGCAGTACTTC. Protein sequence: CASSPLPPGTGGVEQYF.

CDR3 protein: CASSPLAGRETQYF. The CDR3 DNA sequence: TGTGCCAGCAGTCCTCTAGCGGGAAGGGAGACCCAGTACTTC. The V and J genes are TRBV27 and TRBJ2-5, with 9 nucleotides matching TRBD2. Unmatched junction bases numbered 6, after V lost 5 bases and J lost 5 bases. Germline CDR1 and CDR2: MNHEY and SMNVEV (reference sequence). The CDR3 length is 14 residues.

For the CDR3, the DNA is TGTGCCAGCAGCCGCGCCGGACTAGCGGGAGGGGAGCATGAGCAGTTCTTC. This sequence encodes CASSRAGLAGGEHEQFF. V gene TRBV7-9 combines with J gene TRBJ2-1; 15 bases agree with TRBD2. The V gene end was trimmed by 5 bases and the J gene end by 8 bases; junction bases not matched to a gene: 10. CDR1 and CDR2 from the germline V gene are SEHNR and FQNEAQ (reference sequence). The CDR3 contains 17 residues.

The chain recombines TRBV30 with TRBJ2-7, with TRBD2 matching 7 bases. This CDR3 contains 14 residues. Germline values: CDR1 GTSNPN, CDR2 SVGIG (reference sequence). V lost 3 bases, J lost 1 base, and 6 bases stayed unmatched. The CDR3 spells CAWRGRGTSYEQYF. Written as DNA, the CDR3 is TGTGCCTGGAGGGGGAGGGGAACTTCCTACGAGCAGTACTTC. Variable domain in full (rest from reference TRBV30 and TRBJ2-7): SQTIHQWPATLVQPVGSPLSLECTVEGTSNPNLYWYRQAAGRGLQLLFYSVGIGQISSEVPQNLSASRPQDRQFILSSKKLLLSDSGFYLCAWRGRGTSYEQYFGPGTRLTVT.